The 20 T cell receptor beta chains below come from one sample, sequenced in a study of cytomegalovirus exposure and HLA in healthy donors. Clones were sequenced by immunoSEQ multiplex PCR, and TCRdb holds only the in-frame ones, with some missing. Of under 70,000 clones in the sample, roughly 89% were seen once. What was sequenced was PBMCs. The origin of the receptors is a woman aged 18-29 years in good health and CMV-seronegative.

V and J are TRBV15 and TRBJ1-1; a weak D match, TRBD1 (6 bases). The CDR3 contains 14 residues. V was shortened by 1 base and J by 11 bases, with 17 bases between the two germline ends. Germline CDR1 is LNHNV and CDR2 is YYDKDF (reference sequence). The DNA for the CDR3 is TGTGCCACCAGCAGAGTCATACCGGGACAACGGGCTTTCTTT. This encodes CATSRVIPGQRAFF.

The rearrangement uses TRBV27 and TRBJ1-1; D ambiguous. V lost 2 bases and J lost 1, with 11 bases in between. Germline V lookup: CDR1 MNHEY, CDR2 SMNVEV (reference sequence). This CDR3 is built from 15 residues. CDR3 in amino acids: CASSLLPGKNTEAFF. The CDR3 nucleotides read TGTGCCAGCAGTTTACTTCCAGGAAAGAACACTGAAGCTTTCTTT.

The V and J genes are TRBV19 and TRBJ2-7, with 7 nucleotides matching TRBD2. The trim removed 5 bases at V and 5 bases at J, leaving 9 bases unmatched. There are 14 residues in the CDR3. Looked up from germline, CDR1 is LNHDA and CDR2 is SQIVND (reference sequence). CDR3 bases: TGTGCCAGTAGTGTACCGGGACTAACCCACGAGCAGTACTTC. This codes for CASSVPGLTHEQYF.

The CDR3 loop reads CASGEKNEQYF. The CDR3 nucleotides read TGCGCCAGTGGGGAGAAGAACGAGCAGTACTTC. The rearrangement uses TRBV23-1 and TRBJ2-7; D is perhaps TRBD2 (5 bases). TRBV23-1 is an ORF, and what it does is uncertain. The CDR3 runs to 11 residues. V was pared by 9 bases and J by 5 bases, with 11 bases between.

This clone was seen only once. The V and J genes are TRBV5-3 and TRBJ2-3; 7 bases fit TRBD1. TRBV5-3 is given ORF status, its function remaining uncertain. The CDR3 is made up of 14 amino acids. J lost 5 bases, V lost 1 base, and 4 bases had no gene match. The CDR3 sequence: CARSLYRGRDTQYF. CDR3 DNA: TGTGCCAGAAGCTTGTACAGGGGAAGAGATACGCAGTATTTT.

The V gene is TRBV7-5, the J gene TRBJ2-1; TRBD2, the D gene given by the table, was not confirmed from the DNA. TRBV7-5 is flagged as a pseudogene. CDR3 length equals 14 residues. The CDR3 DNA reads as TGTGTCAGAAGCCCGATCGCGTCCTACAATGAGCAGTTCTTC. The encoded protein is CVRSPIASYNEQFF.

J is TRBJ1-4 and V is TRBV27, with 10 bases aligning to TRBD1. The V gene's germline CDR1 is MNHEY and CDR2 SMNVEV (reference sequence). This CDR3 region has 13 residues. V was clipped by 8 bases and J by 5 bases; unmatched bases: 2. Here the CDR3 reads CASRTGGNEKLFF. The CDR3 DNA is TGTGCCAGCCGGACAGGGGGGAATGAAAAACTGTTTTTT.

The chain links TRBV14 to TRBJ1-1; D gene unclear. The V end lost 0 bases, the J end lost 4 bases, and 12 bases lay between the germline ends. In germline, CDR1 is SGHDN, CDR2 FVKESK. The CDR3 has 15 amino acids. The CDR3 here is CASSQEGQRITEAFF. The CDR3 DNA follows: TGTGCCAGCAGCCAAGAGGGTCAGAGGATCACTGAAGCTTTCTTT.

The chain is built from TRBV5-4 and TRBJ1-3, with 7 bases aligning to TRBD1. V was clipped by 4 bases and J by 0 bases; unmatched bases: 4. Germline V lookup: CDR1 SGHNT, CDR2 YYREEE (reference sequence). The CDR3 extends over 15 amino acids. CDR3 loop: CASSRGTVSGNTIYF. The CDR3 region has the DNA TGTGCCAGCAGCCGTGGGACAGTCTCTGGAAACACCATATATTTT.

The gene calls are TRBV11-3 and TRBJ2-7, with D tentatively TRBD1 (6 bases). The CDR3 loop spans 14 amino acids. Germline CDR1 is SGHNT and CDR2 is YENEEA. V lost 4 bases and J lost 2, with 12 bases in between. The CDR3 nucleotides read TGTGCCAGCAGCTCAGTTGACAGGCCCTACGAGCAGTACTTC. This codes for CASSSVDRPYEQYF.

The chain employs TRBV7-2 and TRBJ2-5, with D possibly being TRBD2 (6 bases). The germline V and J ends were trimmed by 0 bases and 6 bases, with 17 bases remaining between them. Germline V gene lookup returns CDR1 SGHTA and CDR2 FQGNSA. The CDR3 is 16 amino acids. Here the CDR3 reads CASSLAGSGYPKTQYF. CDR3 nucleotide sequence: TGTGCCAGCAGCTTAGCTGGTAGCGGATACCCTAAGACCCAGTACTTC. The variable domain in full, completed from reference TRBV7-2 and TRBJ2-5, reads GAGVSQSPSNKVTEKGKDVELRCDPISGHTALYWYRQSLGQGLEFLIYFQGNSAPDKSGLPSDRFSAERTGGSVSTLTIQRTQQEDSAVYLCASSLAGSGYPKTQYFGPGTRLLVL.

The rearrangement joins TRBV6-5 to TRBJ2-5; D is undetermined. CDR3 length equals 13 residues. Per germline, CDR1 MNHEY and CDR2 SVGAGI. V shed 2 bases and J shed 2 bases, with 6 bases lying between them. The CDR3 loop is CASSYPGQETQYF. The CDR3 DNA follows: TGTGCCAGCAGTTACCCGGGTCAAGAGACCCAGTACTTC.

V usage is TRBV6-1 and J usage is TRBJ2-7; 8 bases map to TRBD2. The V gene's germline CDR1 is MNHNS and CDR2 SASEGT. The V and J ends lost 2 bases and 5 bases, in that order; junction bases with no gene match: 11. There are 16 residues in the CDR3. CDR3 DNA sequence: TGTGCCAGCAGTGAATTTCGCAGCGGGAGTCGGAACGAGCAGTACTTC. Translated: CASSEFRSGSRNEQYF.

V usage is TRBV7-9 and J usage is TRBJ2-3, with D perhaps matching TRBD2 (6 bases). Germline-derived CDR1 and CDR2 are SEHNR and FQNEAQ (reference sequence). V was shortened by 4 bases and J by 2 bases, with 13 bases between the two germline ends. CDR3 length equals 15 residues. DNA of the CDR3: TGTGCCAGCAGCTCCCCGGGGGACCTCACAGATACGCAGTATTTT. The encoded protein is CASSSPGDLTDTQYF.

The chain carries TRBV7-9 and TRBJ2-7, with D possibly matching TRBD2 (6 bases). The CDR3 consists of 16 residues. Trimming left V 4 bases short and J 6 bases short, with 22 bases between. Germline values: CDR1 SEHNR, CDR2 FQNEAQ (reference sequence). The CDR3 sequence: CASSSPLRGLRGEQYF. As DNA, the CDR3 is TGTGCCAGCAGCTCCCCCCTCCGGGGACTGAGAGGCGAGCAGTACTTC. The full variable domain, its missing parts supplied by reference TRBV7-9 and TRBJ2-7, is DTGVSQNPRHKITKRGQNVTFRCDPISEHNRLYWYRQTLGQGPEFLTYFQNEAQLEKSRLLSDRFSAERPKGSFSTLEIQRTEQGDSAMYLCASSSPLRGLRGEQYFGPGTRLTVT.

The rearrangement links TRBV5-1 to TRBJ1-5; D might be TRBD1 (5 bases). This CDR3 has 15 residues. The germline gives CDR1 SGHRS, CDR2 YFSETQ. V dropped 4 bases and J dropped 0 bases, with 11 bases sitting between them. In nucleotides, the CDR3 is TGCGCCAGCAGCCCCTTTGACAGTAGCAATCAGCCCCAGCATTTT. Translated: CASSPFDSSNQPQHF. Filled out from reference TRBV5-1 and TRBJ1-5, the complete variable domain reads KAGVTQTPRYLIKTRGQQVTLSCSPISGHRSVSWYQQTPGQGLQFLFEYFSETQRNKGNFPGRFSGRQFSNSRSEMNVSTLELGDSALYLCASSPFDSSNQPQHFGDGTRLSIL.

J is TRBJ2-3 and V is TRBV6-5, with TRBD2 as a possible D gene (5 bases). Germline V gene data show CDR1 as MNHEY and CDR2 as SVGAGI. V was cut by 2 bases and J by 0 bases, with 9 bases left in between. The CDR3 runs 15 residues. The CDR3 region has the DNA TGTGCCAGCAGTTACCTCGGCGGGAGCACAGATACGCAGTATTTT. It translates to CASSYLGGSTDTQYF.

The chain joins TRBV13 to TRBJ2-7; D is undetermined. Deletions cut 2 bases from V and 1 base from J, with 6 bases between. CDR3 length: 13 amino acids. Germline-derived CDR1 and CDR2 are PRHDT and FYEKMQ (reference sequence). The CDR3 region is CASSLYNSYEQYF. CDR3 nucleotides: TGTGCCAGCAGCTTATATAATTCCTACGAGCAGTACTTC.

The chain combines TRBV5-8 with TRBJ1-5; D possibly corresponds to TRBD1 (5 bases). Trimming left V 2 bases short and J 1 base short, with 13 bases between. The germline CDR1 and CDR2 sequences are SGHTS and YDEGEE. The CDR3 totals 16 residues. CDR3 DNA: TGTGCCAGCAGCTTTATTGGGACTTTCAGCAATCAGCCCCAGCATTTT. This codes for CASSFIGTFSNQPQHF.

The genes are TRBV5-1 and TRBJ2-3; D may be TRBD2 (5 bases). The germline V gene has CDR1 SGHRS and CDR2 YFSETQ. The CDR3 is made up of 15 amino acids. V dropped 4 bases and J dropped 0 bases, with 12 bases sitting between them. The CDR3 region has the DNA TGCGCCAGCAGCCCTACGAGGGCTAGCACAGATACGCAGTATTTT. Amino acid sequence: CASSPTRASTDTQYF. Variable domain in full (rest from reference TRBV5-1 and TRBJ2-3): KAGVTQTPRYLIKTRGQQVTLSCSPISGHRSVSWYQQTPGQGLQFLFEYFSETQRNKGNFPGRFSGRQFSNSRSEMNVSTLELGDSALYLCASSPTRASTDTQYFGPGTRLTVL.